This is a list of T cell receptor beta chains from one sample in a study of prognosis after radiotherapy for stage I lung cancer. One entry per CDR3 protein results from TCRdb running MiXCR on the multiplex PCR reads. The sample lists 13,000 to 15,000 distinct CDR3 sequences; approximately 50% were seen once. Sequencing used PBMCs, obtained before or after stereotactic body radiation therapy (not recorded which). These receptors were obtained from a donor aged 50 or older with non-small cell lung cancer. The CDR3 runs from the conserved cysteine through the conserved F or W. A D gene is named only where the DNA matches it firmly. Part of the rows lack a size; the others show once, few, many or a class for expanded clones.

size: NA; D: NA; V: TRBV7-9; J: TRBJ2-1; DNA: TGTGCCAGCAGAGGGGTGGCATCCTACAATGAGCAGTTCTTC; CDR3: CASRGVASYNEQFF
size: NA; D: NA; V: TRBV15; J: TRBJ2-6; DNA: TGTGCCACCATCACCACCCAGGGGGGGTCCAACGTCCTGACTTTC; CDR3: CATITTQGGSNVLTF
size: NA; D: NA; V: TRBV6-2/TRBV6-3; J: TRBJ2-7; DNA: TGTGCCAGCAGTACTACTATCGGGGGTCCTTACGAGCAGTACTTC; CDR3: CASSTTIGGPYEQYF
size: NA; D: NA; V: TRBV11-2; J: TRBJ2-6; DNA: TGTGCCAGCACTTGGGGGTCTGGGGCCAACGTCCTGACTTTC; CDR3: CASTWGSGANVLTF
size: once; D: TRBD1; V: TRBV6-1; J: TRBJ2-3; DNA: TGTGCCAGCACGGACAGGGGGCCGGCGGATACGCAGTATTTT; CDR3: CASTDRGPADTQYF
size: NA; D: TRBD1; V: TRBV7-9; J: TRBJ1-6; DNA: TGTGCCAGCAGCCCCAGACAGGGTCATAATTCACCCCTCCACTTT; CDR3: CASSPRQGHNSPLHF
size: NA; D: NA; V: TRBV14; J: TRBJ2-2; DNA: TGTGCCAGCAGCCGGAGGGATATCGGGGAGCTATTTTTT; CDR3: CASSRRDIGELFF
size: few; D: TRBD2; V: TRBV6-1; J: TRBJ2-2; DNA: TGTGCCAGCAGGTCCGGACTAGCGGGAGCCAAAAACACCGGGGAGCTGTTTTTT; CDR3: CASRSGLAGAKNTGELFF
size: NA; D: TRBD1; V: TRBV7-8; J: TRBJ1-2; DNA: TGTGCCAGCAGCCCTGGGACAGACTATGGCTACACCTTC; CDR3: CASSPGTDYGYTF
size: many; D: NA; V: TRBV9; J: TRBJ2-7; DNA: TGTGCCAGCAGCGGGGGGCAGGGGCCAGCCTACGAGCAGTACTTC; CDR3: CASSGGQGPAYEQYF
size: NA; D: NA; V: TRBV7-9; J: TRBJ2-1; DNA: TGTGCCAGCAGCCCCAGAGTAACATCCATTAGGGAGCAGTTCTTC; CDR3: CASSPRVTSIREQFF
size: medium-sized; D: NA; V: TRBV7-2; J: TRBJ2-7; DNA: TGTGCCAGCAGCTCCGGACGCCTCTCCTACGAGCAGTACTTC; CDR3: CASSSGRLSYEQYF
size: medium-sized; D: TRBD2; V: TRBV6-5; J: TRBJ2-2; DNA: TGTGCCAGCAGTTACCTTAGCGGGCTGGGATCCGGGGAGCTGTTTTTT; CDR3: CASSYLSGLGSGELFF
size: many; D: TRBD1; V: TRBV5-6; J: TRBJ2-2; DNA: TGTGCCAGCAGCTTCGACAGGGGGCTTGGGGAGCTGTTTTTT; CDR3: CASSFDRGLGELFF
size: many; D: TRBD1; V: TRBV2; J: TRBJ1-1; DNA: TGTGCCAGCGGGGGGACAGGGGGCTGGTGGACTGAAGCTTTCTTT; CDR3: CASGGTGGWWTEAFF
size: NA; D: NA; V: TRBV5-1; J: TRBJ2-7; DNA: TGCGCCAGCAGCCCGGGGGCCTCCTACGAGCAGTACTTC; CDR3: CASSPGASYEQYF
size: NA; D: NA; V: TRBV20-1; J: TRBJ1-5; DNA: TGCAGTGCTAGCAAACAGGTTGATCAGCCCCAGCATTTT; CDR3: CSASKQVDQPQHF
size: many; D: TRBD1; V: TRBV28; J: TRBJ2-3; DNA: TGTGCCAGCAGTGCAACAGGGGTTGTAGATACGCAGTATTTT; CDR3: CASSATGVVDTQYF
size: many; D: NA; V: TRBV12-3/TRBV12-4; J: TRBJ2-3; DNA: TGTGCCAGCAGTCCCAGGGATAGGTCAGATACGCAGTATTTT; CDR3: CASSPRDRSDTQYF
size: many; D: NA; V: TRBV6-2/TRBV6-3; J: TRBJ2-4; DNA: TGTGCCAGCAGTGAACAGGGACCGATAATCAAAAACATTCAGTACTTC; CDR3: CASSEQGPIIKNIQYF
size: NA; D: TRBD1; V: TRBV28; J: TRBJ2-7; DNA: TGTGCCAGCAGCCTCACAGGACAGGGCGTGTACGAGCAGTACTTC; CDR3: CASSLTGQGVYEQYF
size: medium-sized; D: NA; V: TRBV12-3/TRBV12-4; J: TRBJ2-7; DNA: TGTGCCAGCAGTTACCGGGACGTTGCCTACGAGCAGTACTTC; CDR3: CASSYRDVAYEQYF
size: NA; D: TRBD1; V: TRBV11-2; J: TRBJ1-3; DNA: TGTGCCAGCAGCTTACACAGGGGGCGAAACACCATATATTTT; CDR3: CASSLHRGRNTIYF
size: once; D: NA; V: TRBV19; J: TRBJ2-3; DNA: TGTGCCAGTAGCGGCTGGGATATCACAGATACGCAGTATTTT; CDR3: CASSGWDITDTQYF
size: NA; D: NA; V: TRBV2; J: TRBJ2-1; DNA: TGTGCCAGCAGTGAATCCAGTGGGGTGGCCAATGAGCAGTTCTTC; CDR3: CASSESSGVANEQFF
size: medium-sized; D: TRBD2; V: TRBV7-2; J: TRBJ2-7; DNA: TGTGCCAGCAGCTTAAAAGCGGGGGCCCTCTCCTACGAGCAGTACTTC; CDR3: CASSLKAGALSYEQYF
size: many; D: TRBD2; V: TRBV19; J: TRBJ2-1; DNA: TGTGCCAGTAGTATCTTTGGTAGCGGGGCAAGCTCCTACAATGAGCAGTTCTTC; CDR3: CASSIFGSGASSYNEQFF
size: once; D: NA; V: TRBV19; J: TRBJ1-2; DNA: TGTGCCAGTAGAACGACCCAGGGTAAATATGGCTACACCTTC; CDR3: CASRTTQGKYGYTF
size: NA; D: NA; V: TRBV28; J: TRBJ2-2; DNA: TGTGCCACCTACGAACGCGGAGTACAGGCCGGGGAGCTGTTTTTT; CDR3: CATYERGVQAGELFF
size: NA; D: NA; V: TRBV5-1; J: TRBJ1-2; DNA: TGCGCCAGCAGCCCCGGGGGGGCCACCTATGGCTACACCTTC; CDR3: CASSPGGATYGYTF
size: medium-sized; D: NA; V: TRBV24-1; J: TRBJ1-5; DNA: TGTGCCACCAGTGATTTTCCACGGCCTCAGGGAAATTATCAGCCCCAGCATTTT; CDR3: CATSDFPRPQGNYQPQHF
size: NA; D: NA; V: TRBV20-1; J: TRBJ1-2; DNA: TGCAGTGCTAGAGATCGGGGCAGGGCGGTCTATGGCTACACCTTC; CDR3: CSARDRGRAVYGYTF
size: NA; D: TRBD2; V: TRBV12-3/TRBV12-4; J: TRBJ2-1; DNA: TGTGCCAACAGCTTAGTTTCGGGGGGAAATGAGCAGTTCTTC; CDR3: CANSLVSGGNEQFF
size: NA; D: NA; V: TRBV30; J: TRBJ2-3; DNA: TGTGCCTGGAGGGGAAAGGGCACAGATACGCAGTATTTT; CDR3: CAWRGKGTDTQYF
size: NA; D: TRBD2; V: TRBV6-2/TRBV6-3; J: TRBJ2-1; DNA: TGTGCCAGCAGGTTTAGCGGGAGTGTTAAGGGAAATGGGCAGTTCTTC; CDR3: CASRFSGSVKGNGQFF
size: NA; D: TRBD1; V: TRBV6-5; J: TRBJ2-7; DNA: TGTGCCAGCAGTTCCGGGACAGGGGAGCAGTACTTC; CDR3: CASSSGTGEQYF
size: NA; D: NA; V: TRBV2; J: TRBJ1-5; DNA: TGCGCCAGCGGTGAAGGTCGGGGGCAGCCCCAGCATTTT; CDR3: CASGEGRGQPQHF
size: NA; D: TRBD2; V: TRBV2; J: TRBJ2-3; DNA: TGTGCCAGCAGTGAAGGTGGGAGCGGGATAGATACGCAGTATTTT; CDR3: CASSEGGSGIDTQYF
size: few; D: NA; V: TRBV13; J: TRBJ2-2; DNA: TGTGCCAGCAGCTTATATTCCGGGGGCGACACCGGGGAGCTGTTTTTT; CDR3: CASSLYSGGDTGELFF
size: medium-sized; D: NA; V: TRBV19; J: TRBJ1-2; DNA: TGTGCCAGTAGTCCCCCGTCAGAGGTTGGCTACACCTTC; CDR3: CASSPPSEVGYTF
size: NA; D: NA; V: TRBV7-9; J: TRBJ2-3; DNA: TGTGCCAGCAGCCCGGGGTCCCATGCAGATACGCAGTATTTT; CDR3: CASSPGSHADTQYF